This T cell receptor (beta chain) was captured by sequencing in a study of OX40 agonist ivuxolimab in advanced cancers. For the study in its entirety: Ivuxolimab was an agonistic, fully human IgG2 monoclonal antibody directed against OX40 (CD134), a costimulatory receptor. Intravenous ivuxolimab was administered to patients every 2 weeks at six dose levels: 0.01, 0.1, 0.3, 1.5, 3 and 10 mg/kg. Of the approximately 50 dose-escalation patients, hepatocellular carcinoma was present in about 19, melanoma in around 15, renal cell carcinoma in 9 and head and neck cancer in 9. The dose-escalation cohort was roughly 87% male with a mean age of approximately 60 years, ranging from roughly 20 to 80. Prior anti-PD-1, anti-PD-L1 or anti-CTLA-4 therapy was permitted, and checkpoint inhibitors had been received by about 37% of dose-escalation patients. Partial responses were achieved by three dose-escalation patients, of whom one had hepatocellular carcinoma and two had cutaneous melanoma. The point of sequencing TCRbeta in the periphery was to test whether ivuxolimab changed TCR sequence diversity and drove clonal T-cell expansion. The monotherapy dose-escalation portion (N of about 47 patients) of the phase I ivuxolimab trial is reported in the paper.

This clone registers as medium-sized (0.01 to 0.1%) within its sample. Its binding antigen is unknown. Per-base qualities were not stored, and no clone one base away is much larger. Genomic DNA was extracted from sorted cells for sequencing of the TCRbeta CDR3 region. The immunoSEQ Assay was used for sequencing of TCRbeta CDR3 regions. The clones in this table, taken by TCRdb from immuneACCESS, are in-frame only. Not every clone is retained; where verified, under half of the shortfall comes from an unresolved V gene, and the cause of the rest is unknown. A total of 77,000 or so clones appear in this sample, around 92% of them only once. The ten largest account for approximately 11% of the sample. Points the paper makes about the study in general: At doses of 0.1 to 3.0 mg/kg, clonal expansion of both CD4+ and CD8+ blood T cells was observed from baseline to week 6. Which antigens the clonally expanded peripheral T cells were specific for was not determined. Low levels of normalized T-cell clonal expansion were also shown by some nonresponding patients. In partial responders in the 0.1-3.0 mg/kg groups, normalized peripheral clonal expansion was found to be among the lowest, especially among CD8+ T cells. After ivuxolimab, CD8+ T cells had more expanded clones than CD4+ T cells on average.

Patients with a history of autoimmune disease or receiving systemic immunosuppression were excluded from the trial. Peripheral blood for TCR sequencing was collected from all dose cohorts at baseline, on cycle 4 day 1, and on cycle 7 day 1. Samples came from an open-label, multicenter, first-in-human phase I dose-escalation trial of ivuxolimab. Adults with locally advanced or metastatic melanoma, renal cell, hepatocellular, or head and neck squamous cell carcinoma were enrolled in the trial. CD4+ and CD8+ T cells were sorted separately from peripheral blood before TCR sequencing. CDR1 and CDR2 were assigned from the germline V gene as SGHDN and FVKESK. A distance of 14 bases separates the germline ends of V and J, which lose 1 base and 2 bases respectively. The CDR3, cysteine through phenylalanine, is 16 amino acids long. Only CDR3 DNA remains: 48 bases, in frame from the first base.

Specimen: CD4+ or CD8+ T cells sorted from blood, collected in a trial of the OX40 agonist ivuxolimab. The sequence links TRBV14 to TRBJ1-2, with the D gene not clear enough to name. The sequence derives from an adult with an advanced solid tumor such as melanoma, head and neck, liver or kidney cancer. The DNA sequence reads TGTGCCAGCAGCCAAGGATTGGGCGGAATGAACTATGGCTACACCTTC. Translated, it reads CASSQGLGGMNYGYTF.